The rows below give T cell receptor beta chains drawn from one sample of a study of control samples from healthy donors and cancer patients. Only in-frame clones appear in the TCRdb table, and some are missing; sequencing was by immunoSEQ multiplex PCR. This table holds more than 150,000 clones, about 90% found once. The sequenced sample was blood. The receptor source for this set is a woman aged 25 to 39 in good health. CDR3s include the opening cysteine and the closing phenylalanine or tryptophan. Each record gives: clone size, V gene, J gene, D gene, CDR3 DNA, CDR3 protein. A D gene is named only where the DNA matches it firmly. Some rows have no size entry. The others give once, few or many, or a class for an expanded clone.

once,TRBV28,TRBJ1-1,-,TGTGCCAGCAGTTTAACTGGGGCTGCCACTGAAGCTTTCTTT,CASSLTGAATEAFF
-,TRBV29-1,TRBJ1-1,TRBD1,TGCAGCGTTTGGGACAGGAACACTGAAGCTTTCTTT,CSVWDRNTEAFF
-,TRBV7-2,TRBJ2-7,TRBD1,TGTGCCAGCAGCACCCGGACAGGGGCGGGATACGAGCAGTACTTC,CASSTRTGAGYEQYF
-,TRBV19,TRBJ2-3,TRBD2,TGTGCCAGTAGTATAAGGGCGACTAGCGGGAGTACAGATACGCAGTATTTT,CASSIRATSGSTDTQYF
-,TRBV30,TRBJ2-7,-,TGTGCCTGGAGTACGTCCTCGTATACAGGCTACGAGCAGTACTTC,CAWSTSSYTGYEQYF
-,TRBV7-8,TRBJ2-1,-,TGTGCCAGCAGCCCTTTCCGATTTAGCTCCTACAATGAGCAGTTCTTC,CASSPFRFSSYNEQFF
-,TRBV18,TRBJ2-7,-,TGTGCCAGCTCACCCGCTCTACGGGAGCAGTACTTC,CASSPALREQYF
-,TRBV11-2,TRBJ2-7,-,TGTGCCAGCAGCTTAGGGTCGACAGGAGAGCAGTACTTC,CASSLGSTGEQYF
-,TRBV6-5,TRBJ2-7,-,TGTGCCAGCAGTTACTCAGGGGCGGCCTACGAGCAGTACTTC,CASSYSGAAYEQYF
-,TRBV4-1,TRBJ2-1,-,TGCGCCAGCAGCCAAGACGGGCAGGGGGGTGAGCAGTTCTTC,CASSQDGQGGEQFF
many,TRBV3-1/TRBV3-2,TRBJ2-7,-,TGTGCCAGCAGCCACCGTAGGTGGGGGGCGCAAGTCTACGAGCAGTACTTC,CASSHRRWGAQVYEQYF
-,TRBV3-1/TRBV3-2,TRBJ2-7,TRBD2,TGTGCCAGCAGCCAAGCCGAAGCGGGGGGGCGAGGCGAGCAGTACTTC,CASSQAEAGGRGEQYF
-,TRBV11-2,TRBJ2-7,TRBD1,TGTGCCTCCAAGCTAGGGGGCTGGAGGGAGCAGTACTTC,CASKLGGWREQYF
-,TRBV5-1,TRBJ2-5,TRBD2,TGCGCCAGCAGCCCCGGGAGGGAAGAGACCCAGTACTTC,CASSPGREETQYF
-,TRBV28,TRBJ2-5,TRBD2,TGTGCCAGCAGTTTTATGGGGGGGGTTGGGACCCAGTACTTC,CASSFMGGVGTQYF
-,TRBV7-8,TRBJ1-1,-,TGTGCCAGCAGCTTGAGCAGACAGGCTGCGGGTGGGAACACTGAAGCTTTCTTT,CASSLSRQAAGGNTEAFF
-,TRBV30,TRBJ1-4,-,TGTGCCTGGAGTGTACTTTTGGGAGGGTTAGGCGAAAAACTGTTTTTT,CAWSVLLGGLGEKLFF
few,TRBV6-5,TRBJ1-5,-,TGTGCCAGCAGGTACAGTGAAAATCAGCCCCAGCATTTT,CASRYSENQPQHF
-,TRBV6-2/TRBV6-3,TRBJ2-7,-,TGTGCCAGCAGTTACGGGGTACCCCTCTCCTACGAGCAGTACTTC,CASSYGVPLSYEQYF
-,TRBV19,TRBJ1-2,-,TGTGCCAGTAGTATGGGCAGACTATATGGCTACACCTTC,CASSMGRLYGYTF
-,TRBV12-3/TRBV12-4,TRBJ1-6,-,TGTGCCAGCAGACGCGGACCAACACCCCTCCACTTT,CASRRGPTPLHF
-,TRBV4-1,TRBJ1-3,-,TGCGCCAGCAGCCAAGATGTGCGGGGCGGAAACACCATATATTTT,CASSQDVRGGNTIYF
-,TRBV5-4,TRBJ1-2,-,TGTGCCAGCAGCGCACAAGGGGCCCGAGGCTATGGCTACACCTTC,CASSAQGARGYGYTF
-,TRBV28,TRBJ1-5,-,TGTGCCAGCAGTTCAGTCGACATGATTAGCAATCAGCCCCAGCATTTT,CASSSVDMISNQPQHF
few,TRBV4-2,TRBJ1-6,-,TGTGCCAGCAGCCAAGACCCCAGGGAGGGTTCACCCCTCCACTTT,CASSQDPREGSPLHF
-,TRBV5-1,TRBJ1-5,-,TGCGCCAGCAGCTTCAGTAGCAATCAGCCCCAGCATTTT,CASSFSSNQPQHF
-,TRBV7-9,TRBJ1-1,-,TGTGCCAGCAGCTTTCCCGGGGTCAGTGAAGCTTTCTTT,CASSFPGVSEAFF
-,TRBV23-1,TRBJ2-1,TRBD2,TGCGCCAGCAGTCGGGTAGCGGGACAAAGCTCCTACAATGAGCAGTTCTTC,CASSRVAGQSSYNEQFF
-,TRBV15,TRBJ2-7,-,TGTGCCACCAGCAATGGAAGGGACGGCCGCGAGCAGTACTTC,CATSNGRDGREQYF
-,TRBV6-1,TRBJ1-5,-,TGTGCCAGCAGTGAATTAGTTCAGGCTAAACAGCCCCAGCATTTT,CASSELVQAKQPQHF
-,TRBV29-1,TRBJ1-2,-,TGCAGCGTTGGCAGGGTGGACGGCTACACCTTC,CSVGRVDGYTF
-,TRBV3-1/TRBV3-2,TRBJ2-1,TRBD2,TGTGCCAGCAGCCGGGGGGAGGGGAAGAATGAGCAGTTCTTC,CASSRGEGKNEQFF
-,TRBV7-3,TRBJ1-3,-,TGTGCCAGCAGCTTAAGGGGGAGGTTCACCTCTGGAAACACCATATATTTT,CASSLRGRFTSGNTIYF
once,TRBV28,TRBJ1-5,-,TGTGCCAGCAGCCCCAGGGATACCCAGCATTTT,CASSPRDTQHF
-,TRBV7-3,TRBJ2-7,-,TGTCCCCGGGGCCTAGAGCGATTTATGGCGGACTACTACGAGCAGTACTTC,CPRGLERFMADYYEQYF
-,TRBV7-9,TRBJ2-6,-,TGTGCCAGCAGCTTAGGGCGACTTCAAGGTTCTGGGGCCAACGTCCTGACTTTC,CASSLGRLQGSGANVLTF
once,TRBV27,TRBJ2-4,TRBD1,TGTGCCAGCAGTCTATACACATTTGAACAGGGGAAGGCCAAAAACATTCAGTACTTC,CASSLYTFEQGKAKNIQYF
-,TRBV7-9,TRBJ2-5,TRBD2,TGTGCCAGCAGCTCCCGGACTAGCGGGGGAGAGACCCAGTACTTC,CASSSRTSGGETQYF
-,TRBV25-1,TRBJ2-5,TRBD2,TGTGCCAGCAGTGGATTTCTAGCGGCCCAAGAGACCCAGTACTTC,CASSGFLAAQETQYF
-,TRBV18,TRBJ2-4,-,TGTGCCAGCTCCCCGCCGTCAGGAGACATTCAGTACTTC,CASSPPSGDIQYF
-,TRBV6-5,TRBJ2-7,-,TGTGCCAGCACCAGGGGTGGGGAGCAGTACTTC,CASTRGGEQYF
-,TRBV3-1/TRBV3-2,TRBJ2-7,-,TGTGCCAGCAGCCAAGATAGATGGGGAGTAGCTAGCTACGAGCAGTACTTC,CASSQDRWGVASYEQYF
-,TRBV5-1,TRBJ2-1,-,TGCGCCAGCAGCTTGGGGCTAGCAGACAATGAGCAGTTCTTC,CASSLGLADNEQFF
-,TRBV5-5,TRBJ1-1,-,TGTGCCAGCAGCTTGGGAGGGACGGGCACTGAAGCTTTCTTT,CASSLGGTGTEAFF
-,TRBV18,TRBJ2-2,-,TGTGCCAGCTCACCAGTATGGGGGGCAACCGGGGAGCTGTTTTTT,CASSPVWGATGELFF
-,TRBV4-2,TRBJ1-2,-,TGTGCCAGCAGCCAAGATCCGGGAACCTATGGCTACACCTTC,CASSQDPGTYGYTF
-,TRBV18,TRBJ1-1,TRBD1,TGTGCCAGCTCCCGCGGGACAGGGGGCACGAACACTGAAGCTTTCTTT,CASSRGTGGTNTEAFF
-,TRBV28,TRBJ1-4,-,TGTGCCAGCACGGGCGGAACTAATGAAAAACTGTTTTTT,CASTGGTNEKLFF
-,TRBV15,TRBJ2-4,-,TGTGCCACCAGCAGAGATTTCGCGGGGGCCAACAAAAACATTCAGTACTTC,CATSRDFAGANKNIQYF
-,TRBV21-1,TRBJ2-7,-,TGTGCCAGCAGCAAAATGGGGACTAGGATTCTCCTTACCTACGAGCAGTACTTC,CASSKMGTRILLTYEQYF
-,TRBV28,TRBJ1-1,-,TGTGCCAGCAGCACAGGGTTAGGCACTGAAGCTTTCTTT,CASSTGLGTEAFF
-,TRBV2,TRBJ1-5,TRBD1,TGTGCCAGCAGTGCCCAGGCAGGGGGCATTAGCAATCAGCCCCAGCATTTT,CASSAQAGGISNQPQHF
-,TRBV6-1,TRBJ1-5,-,TGTGCCAGCAGTGAAGACAGGGAGGCCAAGCCCCAGCATTTT,CASSEDREAKPQHF
once,TRBV11-2,TRBJ2-3,-,TGTGCCAGCAGCCCAGACTGGGCGGCTAGCACAGATACGCAGTATTTT,CASSPDWAASTDTQYF
-,TRBV6-5,TRBJ2-3,-,TGTGCCAACGACCGCGGCTCGACAGATACGCAGTATTTT,CANDRGSTDTQYF
-,TRBV6-2/TRBV6-3,TRBJ2-1,-,TGTGCCAGCAGTTACTCCGCTAGGAGCTCCTACAATGAGCAGTTCTTC,CASSYSARSSYNEQFF
-,TRBV10-3,TRBJ1-5,-,TGTGCCATGGCGGGGGGGGGCAATCAGCCCCAGCATTTT,CAMAGGGNQPQHF
-,TRBV28,TRBJ2-5,-,TGTGCCAGCAGTTCTGGGGGGCAGGGGGGCGAGACCCAGTACTTC,CASSSGGQGGETQYF
-,TRBV6-6,TRBJ2-3,-,TGTGCCAGCAGTTACCACATGGGGGAGGATACGCAGTATTTT,CASSYHMGEDTQYF
-,TRBV28,TRBJ2-3,-,TGTGCCAGCAGAACTCGGGCAAACGCACGCACAGATACGCAGTATTTT,CASRTRANARTDTQYF